A single sample is the source of the 5 T cell receptor beta chains below, sequenced in a study of identical twins' blood T cells. TCRdb re-called the 5' RACE reads with MiXCR, one entry per CDR3 protein. The data show about 370,000 distinct CDR3 sequences, about 28% seen once. What was sequenced was PBMCs. The receptor source for this set is a woman aged 18 to 55 in good health.

The chain carries TRBV11-2 and TRBJ2-1; tentative D call: TRBD2 (6 bases). The CDR3 contains 15 residues. The germline V gene encodes CDR1 SGHAT and CDR2 FQNNGV. V lost 0 bases and J 0 bases, leaving 6 bases between the germline ends. The CDR3 nucleotides are TGTGCCAGCAGCTTAGAGCGGGGCTCCTACAATGAGCAGTTCTTC. This codes for CASSLERGSYNEQFF.

The chain uses TRBV5-1 and TRBJ1-3, with unresolved D. Germline V CDR1 and CDR2: SGHRS, YFSETQ. The CDR3 loop spans 17 amino acids. Trimming removed 0 bases from V and 0 bases from J, with 13 bases in between. CDR3 sequence: CASSLASPGVSGNTIYF. The CDR3 nucleotides are TGCGCCAGCAGCTTGGCCTCACCGGGCGTCTCTGGAAACACCATATATTTT.

The rearrangement uses TRBV12-3 or TRBV12-4 and TRBJ1-1; a weak D match, TRBD1 (6 bases). V was shortened by 6 bases and J by 2 bases, with 19 bases between the two germline ends. The CDR3 contains 16 residues. The CDR3 DNA reads TGTGCCAGCAGATCCAAAGTGGACAGTTTTAACACTGAAGCTTTCTTT. It translates to CASRSKVDSFNTEAFF.

This clonotype was counted between two and nine times. V usage is TRBV5-4 and J usage is TRBJ2-2; a possible D gene is TRBD1 (5 bases). V dropped 3 bases and J dropped 6 bases, with 15 bases sitting between them. The CDR3 spans 15 residues. CDR1 and CDR2 (germline): SGHNT, YYREEE (reference sequence). CDR3 sequence: CASSSTVRSPGELFF. The DNA of the CDR3 is TGTGCCAGCAGCTCGACAGTTAGGAGTCCCGGGGAGCTGTTTTTT.

This chain uses TRBV10-3 with TRBJ2-2, with no clear D. V was trimmed by 7 bases and J by 1 base, leaving 1 base between them. Per the germline V gene, CDR1 is ENHRY and CDR2 is SYGVKD. The CDR3 runs to 11 residues. CDR3 DNA sequence: TGTGCCATCATGAACACCGGGGAGCTGTTTTTT. Translating it yields CAIMNTGELFF.